This T cell receptor (beta chain) was recorded in a study of a mutant IDH1 vaccine in newly diagnosed glioma. Study background: First vaccine doses came 4-6 weeks after radiotherapy alone, or with temozolomide cycles. Averaging roughly 40 years of age, treated patients were around 60% male and approximately 38% female. Former treatment meant radiotherapy, temozolomide, or both; the majority had gotten both.

The time point denotes: week 11, during vaccination. Every vaccine dose comprised 300 ug of mutant IDH1 20-mer peptide plus topical imiquimod. Overall study findings and caveats: It was 85% to 95% of patients that developed vaccine-induced immune responses.

CDR3 size: 15 residues. J gave up 1 base and V 3 bases, and 9 bases lay outside the gene matches. Germline assignment: CDR1 GTSNPN and CDR2 SVGIG (reference sequence). TCRdb's copy holds only in-frame clones and misses some; the assay was immunoSEQ multiplex PCR. Of some 60,000 clones listed, 80% are singletons. Concerning this clone itself: Its target is not known.

This material consisted of PBMCs, taken from a glioma patient whose treatment included an IDH1 peptide vaccine. The TCR sequence derives from a man aged 45-65 years with glioma. The V call is TRBV30, the J call TRBJ2-7, with 7 nucleotides matching TRBD1. The CDR3 DNA reads TGTGCCTGGAGGCCCGGGACAGACAAGTCCTACGAGCAGTACTTC. Its protein product is CAWRPGTDKSYEQYF. Variable domain in full (rest from reference TRBV30 and TRBJ2-7): SQTIHQWPATLVQPVGSPLSLECTVEGTSNPNLYWYRQAAGRGLQLLFYSVGIGQISSEVPQNLSASRPQDRQFILSSKKLLLSDSGFYLCAWRPGTDKSYEQYFGPGTRLTVT.